A selection of T cell receptor beta chains follows, all from one sample in a study of cytomegalovirus exposure and HLA in healthy donors. Generated by immunoSEQ multiplex PCR, the TCRdb table keeps only in-frame clones and is missing some. The sample contains hundreds of thousands of clones, roughly 87% of which appear only once. The specimen sequenced was PBMCs. Every receptor here comes from a man aged 18 to 29 in good health and CMV-seropositive. Each CDR3 is given with its conserved first and last residue. Fields, in order: CDR3 length, D gene, J gene, V gene, CDR3 protein. The D gene is left open where the match is weak.

>14|TRBD2|TRBJ2-7|TRBV19
CASSGLAGAYEQYF
>13|NA|TRBJ1-3|TRBV28
CASRYWVGNTIYF
>15|TRBD1|TRBJ1-2|TRBV6-5
CASSYIRQGAGGYTF
>18|TRBD2|TRBJ2-5|TRBV2
CASSVWASGRKNQETQYF
>14|NA|TRBJ1-1|TRBV29-1
CSVGSRRGYTEAFF
>13|NA|TRBJ2-5|TRBV14
CASSLYTGTQTNF
>13|NA|TRBJ2-7|TRBV27
CASSFRQGYEQYF
>13|NA|TRBJ2-7|TRBV7-7
CASSHQRRYEQYF
>12|NA|TRBJ1-2|TRBV2
CATGGPPYGYTF
>15|NA|TRBJ1-1|TRBV15
CATSRDHTPNTEAFF
>12|NA|TRBJ2-2|TRBV19
CASTGWAGELFF
>13|NA|TRBJ2-3|TRBV27
CASSYKATDTQYF
>13|NA|TRBJ1-2|TRBV19
CASSIYEGYGYTF
>16|NA|TRBJ1-5|TRBV28
CASSSPGGISNQPQHF
>12|NA|TRBJ1-5|TRBV15
CATSLPGRPQHF
>19|TRBD1|TRBJ1-3|TRBV5-1
CASSPGTVKTYFSGNTIYF
>17|TRBD1|TRBJ1-2|TRBV10-3
CAISESMGQGRGYGYTF
>14|NA|TRBJ1-1|TRBV2
CASLKLGGYTEAFF
>15|NA|TRBJ2-1|TRBV4-3
CASSPASHLFNEQFF
>18|TRBD1|TRBJ1-2|TRBV6-1
CASSEGFEPGQGKWGYTF
>16|TRBD2|TRBJ2-1|TRBV2
CAGIKTSALRGVEQFF
>14|TRBD1|TRBJ1-2|TRBV7-8
CASSLGTGSYGYTF
>14|NA|TRBJ2-1|TRBV4-1
CASSLTSSYNEQFF
>13|TRBD1|TRBJ2-1|TRBV5-1
CASRLRTGNEQFF
>15|NA|TRBJ1-5|TRBV6-5
CASTPGGSSNQPQHF
>12|NA|TRBJ1-1|TRBV7-9
CASSLGSFEAFF
>14|NA|TRBJ1-2|TRBV28
CASSLSGGSYGYTF
>14|NA|TRBJ1-4|TRBV19
CASSTGETNEKLFF
>15|TRBD1|TRBJ2-5|TRBV27
CASSDGDRGQETQYF
>13|TRBD1|TRBJ1-1|TRBV6-5
CASRRQGIPEAFF
>12|NA|TRBJ1-5|TRBV27
CASRRGNQPQHF